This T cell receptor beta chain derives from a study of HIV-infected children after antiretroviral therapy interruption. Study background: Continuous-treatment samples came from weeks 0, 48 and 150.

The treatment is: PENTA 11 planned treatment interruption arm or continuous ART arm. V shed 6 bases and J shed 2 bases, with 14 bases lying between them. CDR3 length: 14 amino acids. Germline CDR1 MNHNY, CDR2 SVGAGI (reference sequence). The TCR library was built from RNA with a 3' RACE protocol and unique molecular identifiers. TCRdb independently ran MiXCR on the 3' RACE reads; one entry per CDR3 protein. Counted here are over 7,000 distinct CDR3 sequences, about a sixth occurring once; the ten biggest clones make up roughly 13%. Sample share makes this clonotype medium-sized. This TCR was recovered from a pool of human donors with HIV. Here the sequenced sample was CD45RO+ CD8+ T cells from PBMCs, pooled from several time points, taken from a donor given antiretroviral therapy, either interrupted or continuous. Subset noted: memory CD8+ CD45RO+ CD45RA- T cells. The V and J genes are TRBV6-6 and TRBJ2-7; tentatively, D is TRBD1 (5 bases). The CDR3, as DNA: TGTGCCAGCAGCCGAGATGTAGGGGCCTACGAGCAGTACTTC. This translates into CASSRDVGAYEQYF.